A selection of T cell receptor beta chains follows, all from one sample in a study of shared clonotypes between healthy human individuals. Using immunoSEQ multiplex PCR, the repertoire was profiled, and TCRdb retains in-frame clones only, with some absent. The data hold approximately 320,000 clones, with around two thirds observed a single time. The sample consisted of memory CD4+ T cells sorted from blood. The receptor set was obtained from a man in his thirties or forties in good health. Each CDR3 is given with its conserved first and last residue. A D gene is named only where the DNA matches it firmly. A row's size may be missing; if present it is once, few, many or a size class.

TRBV11-3	-	TRBJ2-1	few	CASSSSRGNEQFF	TGTGCCAGCAGCTCCTCCCGCGGCAATGAGCAGTTCTTC
TRBV14	-	TRBJ2-6	-	CASSQGHRALLSGANVLTF	TGTGCCAGCAGCCAAGGTCACAGGGCCCTCCTCTCTGGGGCCAACGTCCTGACTTTC
TRBV4-1	-	TRBJ2-5	few	CASSQSQGRGQETQYF	TGCGCCAGCAGCCAGTCTCAGGGGCGGGGCCAAGAGACCCAGTACTTC
TRBV11-3	-	TRBJ2-2	-	CASSLTHRELFF	TGTGCCAGCAGCTTAACCCACCGGGAGCTGTTTTTT
TRBV5-1	-	TRBJ2-1	-	CASSLEASAKQFF	TGCGCCAGCAGCTTGGAGGCTAGTGCTAAGCAGTTCTTC
TRBV7-2	-	TRBJ2-7	-	CASSPGAGPYEQYF	TGTGCCAGCAGCCCCGGCGCGGGTCCCTACGAGCAGTACTTC
TRBV28	-	TRBJ2-5	-	CASRELDQETQYF	TGTGCCAGTCGGGAGTTGGATCAAGAGACCCAGTACTTC
TRBV2	TRBD1	TRBJ1-1	-	CASSQQGAITEAFF	TGTGCCAGCAGTCAACAGGGGGCTATCACTGAAGCTTTCTTT
TRBV19	-	TRBJ2-7	-	CASSNRGHYEQYF	TGTGCCAGTAGTAACCGGGGACACTACGAGCAGTACTTC
TRBV28	TRBD1	TRBJ2-7	-	CASSSGQGYEQYF	TGTGCCAGCAGTTCCGGACAGGGCTACGAGCAGTACTTC
TRBV5-6	-	TRBJ1-4	few	CASSSRGAPREKLFF	TGTGCCAGCAGCTCCCGGGGTGCACCCAGAGAAAAACTGTTTTTT
TRBV7-3	TRBD2	TRBJ2-1	-	CASSPVAGGPNNEQFF	TGTGCCAGCAGCCCAGTAGCGGGAGGGCCCAACAATGAGCAGTTCTTC
TRBV2	-	TRBJ1-3	-	CASSEGGNTIYF	TGTGCCAGCAGCGAGGGCGGAAACACCATATATTTT
TRBV2	TRBD1	TRBJ2-2	-	CASYPGGRGTGELFF	TGTGCCAGCTATCCAGGGGGTAGGGGCACCGGGGAGCTGTTTTTT
TRBV27	TRBD1	TRBJ1-4	-	CASSLGRGLGKLFF	TGTGCCAGCAGCTTGGGGAGGGGGCTCGGGAAACTGTTTTTT
TRBV5-8	-	TRBJ2-6	-	CASSIRALSGANVLTF	TGTGCCAGCAGCATAAGGGCGCTCTCTGGGGCCAACGTCCTGACTTTC
TRBV28	-	TRBJ2-3	few	CATSRSTDTQYF	TGTGCCACTTCCCGAAGCACAGATACGCAGTATTTT
TRBV2	-	TRBJ1-3	-	CASSELSSGNTIYF	TGTGCCAGCAGTGAACTGAGCTCTGGAAACACCATATATTTT
TRBV5-4	-	TRBJ1-5	-	CASSPDPSNQPQHF	TGTGCCAGCAGCCCGGACCCATCTAATCAGCCCCAGCATTTT
TRBV5-1	-	TRBJ2-7	many	CASSPGHRLGNEQYF	TGCGCCAGCAGCCCAGGACATAGACTTGGGAACGAGCAGTACTTC
TRBV4-2	-	TRBJ2-1	many	CASSQERTQSYNEQFF	TGTGCCAGCAGCCAAGAACGTACCCAGTCCTACAATGAGCAGTTCTTC
TRBV18	-	TRBJ2-1	-	CASSPQSAEPYNEQFF	TGTGCCAGCTCACCACAATCGGCAGAGCCCTACAATGAGCAGTTCTTC
TRBV5-1	-	TRBJ1-3	-	CASSLDFEVSGNTIYF	TGCGCCAGCAGCTTGGACTTTGAGGTCTCTGGAAACACCATATATTTT
TRBV6-1	-	TRBJ2-2	few	CASSQDPTPGELFF	TGTGCCAGCAGTCAGGACCCTACCCCCGGGGAGCTGTTTTTT
TRBV7-9	-	TRBJ1-5	-	CASSSGPQPQHF	TGTGCCAGCAGCAGCGGCCCTCAGCCCCAGCATTTT